This T cell receptor (beta chain) was sequenced in a study of shared clonotypes between healthy human individuals. Notes on the study in general: Non-shared clonotypes had lower generation probabilities than clonotypes shared by all four sorted-subset donors.

The naive CD8 fraction comprised CD45RO-negative cells positively selected for CCR7 and excluded terminally differentiated effector memory CD45RA+ cells. In its sample, this clone was seen a few times. No antigen is known for it. Measured with immunoSEQ multiplex PCR; TCRdb has only the in-frame clones, and not every one. The sample has hundreds of thousands of clones; roughly 96% are singletons. Germline V gives CDR1 MNHEY, CDR2 SMNVEV (reference sequence). V was pared by 0 bases and J by 2 bases, with 4 bases between. The CDR3 loop spans 13 amino acids. The sequencing sample was made of naive CD8+ T cells sorted from blood. This rearrangement joins TRBV27 to TRBJ1-2, with D unresolved. This TCR was recovered from a woman between 25 and 40 years old in good health. CDR3 amino acids: CASSLSFNYGYTF. CDR3 bases: TGTGCCAGCAGTTTATCATTCAACTATGGCTACACCTTC.